This T cell receptor (beta chain) was sequenced for a study of CD8 T cells in Susac syndrome (dated by TCRdb to 2018 to 2020). About the full investigation: The study used repertoire sequencing to test whether antigen drove CD8+ T cell activation and differentiation in Susac syndrome. The research as a whole found: The study acknowledged that relatively few individuals were included in the TCR sequencing and HLA analysis.

V loses 6 bases of germline sequence and J loses 3 bases, and the interval between the two ends is 13 bases. Inclusive of the bounding cysteine and phenylalanine, the CDR3 is 14 residues long. Of all the DNA, just the CDR3 is kept, 42 bases in frame from base 1. As encoded in the germline V gene, CDR1 is MNHNS while CDR2 is SASEGT. This clonotype was seen only a few times. Its antigen is still unknown. No clone much larger than this one lies a single base away; base qualities are absent. High-throughput TCR beta sequencing profiled peripheral blood CD8+ and CD4+ T cells from healthy donors, Susac syndrome patients and multiple sclerosis patients. Healthy donors were included as age- and sex-matched controls. CD8+ TEMRA cells were enriched by FACS, while bulk CD8+ and CD4+ T cells were purified by magnetic negative isolation. Blood was collected in EDTA tubes and processed within 24 hours, with PBMCs isolated through density gradient centrifugation. PBMCs intended for TCR sequencing were cryopreserved in liquid nitrogen and were subsequently thawed in a 37 degrees C water bath. The sorted or isolated CD4+, CD8+ and CD8+ TEMRA cells reached a purity of at least 90%.

RNA was extracted with the RNeasy kit and roughly 0.45 to 1 ug was reverse transcribed using random hexamers. TCR beta CDR3 regions were amplified with the immunoSEQ multiplex PCR assay covering 54 Vbeta and 13 Jbeta segments. PCR amplification bias was corrected by using a synthetic template baseline for primer optimization and computational correction. On the study's bioinformatics: Reads were assigned to V, D and J genes according to IMGT and analyzed in immunoSEQ Analyzer, with only productive sequences retained. Clonality was computed as one minus Shannon entropy normalized by log2 of the number of productive unique sequences. For each patient and control, public and private clones were evaluated among the 100 most prevalent clones. Susac-specific clones were defined as absent from healthy and MS cohorts, 800 to 1,200 published viral clones and other ImmuneACCESS disease sequences. In TCRdb, the public reads were trimmed at Q25 with fastp and aligned with MiXCR, with productive beta chains retained. Entries that share a CDR3 protein sequence are merged under the most common genes and DNA. For this entry, the V and J calls and clone size follow TCRdb and not the study's own pipeline. In this sample the table shows about 120,000 distinct CDR3 sequences, 94% of which occur a single time. The ten biggest clones cover 0.095% to 0.1% of the sample.

The receptor chain draws on TRBV6-1 and TRBJ2-3, and TRBD2 may be the D gene, going by 7 matching bases. The sequence was collected from a human donor in good health. The specimen was CD4+ T cells from PBMCs. The sequenced DNA is TGTGCCAGCAGCTTGGGAGGGGGGACAGATACGCAGTATTTT. It is translated as CASSLGGGTDTQYF.